These 16 T cell receptor beta chains were sequenced from one sample in a study of beta chain features in type 1 diabetes. Their cognate antigens are unknown. Expressed TCRB transcripts were sequenced because the isolated RNA had all been reverse transcribed beforehand. Assay used: immunoSEQ multiplex PCR; TCRdb lists only in-frame clones, some missing. This sample has hundreds of thousands of clones, with around 15% found just once. Study-wide results and caveats: Researchers report that Type 1 diabetes patients had moderately but significantly shorter TCRB CDR3s across all four CD4+ subsets.

The sample was naive CD4+ T cells from blood. The receptors come from a man aged 18 to 35 with type 1 diabetes.

This clone was observed a few times. The rearrangement joins TRBV7-9 to TRBJ2-5, with D possibly called TRBD1 or TRBD2 (5 bases each). V was trimmed by 5 bases and J by 5 bases, leaving 12 bases between them. CDR3 length: 13 amino acids. Germline V gives CDR1 SEHNR, CDR2 FQNEAQ (reference sequence). The CDR3 nucleotides are TGTGCCAGCAGCGGAGGCTGGGGGGAGACCCAGTACTTC. It specifies CASSGGWGETQYF.

This clone was seen only a few times. DNA of the CDR3: TGTGCCAGCAGGAATAGGAGGTACGAGCAGTACTTC. Its translation: CASRNRRYEQYF. This chain links TRBV6-4 with TRBJ2-7; D perhaps matches TRBD2 (5 bases). The CDR3 has 12 residues. Germline values: CDR1 MRHNA, CDR2 SNTAGT. Trimming took 6 bases from V and 4 from J, leaving 10 bases between them.

V is TRBV27 and J is TRBJ2-5; 8 nucleotides line up with TRBD2. Germline V gives CDR1 MNHEY, CDR2 SMNVEV (reference sequence). The length of the CDR3 is 15 residues. V gave up 3 bases and J gave up 0 bases; unmatched junction bases: 3. The CDR3 sequence is CASSFLRGDQETQYF. The CDR3 DNA follows: TGTGCCAGCAGTTTTTTGCGGGGGGACCAAGAGACCCAGTACTTC.

On this clone itself: Additional DNA sequences in this sample encode the identical CDR3. The V gene is TRBV28, the J gene TRBJ1-6, with 8 bases aligning to TRBD1. V was clipped by 4 bases and J by 8 bases; unmatched bases: 4. The germline gives CDR1 MDHEN, CDR2 SYDVKM. The CDR3 is 14 residues long. CDR3 in DNA: TGTGCCAGCAGTTCGGGACAGGAGGATTCACCCCTCCACTTT. Encoded protein: CASSSGQEDSPLHF.

The CDR3 DNA reads TGTGCCAGCAGCTTTTATCCTTCACCCCTCCACTTT. Its protein is CASSFYPSPLHF. This chain links TRBV11-2 with TRBJ1-6; the D is unclear. This CDR3 contains 12 residues. V lost 3 bases and J lost 9, with 6 bases in between. Per germline, CDR1 SGHAT and CDR2 FQNNGV.

J is TRBJ1-5 and V is TRBV7-6, with D perhaps matching TRBD1 (5 bases). Per germline, CDR1 SGHVS and CDR2 FNYEAQ. Trimming cost V 0 bases and J 2 bases, with 14 bases left between them. The CDR3 has 17 residues. The CDR3 region is CASSLAPKGARNQPQHF. The CDR3 bases are TGTGCCAGCAGCTTAGCTCCGAAAGGGGCCCGCAATCAGCCCCAGCATTTT.

This clone was found a few times. The CDR3 DNA is TGTGCCAGCAGTAGGGCGGAGACCCAGTACTTC. Protein sequence: CASSRAETQYF. V and J are TRBV7-2 and TRBJ2-5; D call uncertain. The V end was cut by 6 bases, the J end by 5 bases, with 7 bases between. This CDR3 has 11 residues. Germline V gene data show CDR1 as SGHTA and CDR2 as FQGNSA. Supplemented by reference TRBV7-2 and TRBJ2-5, the full variable domain reads GAGVSQSPSNKVTEKGKDVELRCDPISGHTALYWYRQSLGQGLEFLIYFQGNSAPDKSGLPSDRFSAERTGGSVSTLTIQRTQQEDSAVYLCASSRAETQYFGPGTRLLVL.

This clone occurred a few times. The CDR3 is CASSQGAGPGQPQHF. CDR3 DNA sequence: TGCGCCAGCAGCCAAGGTGCGGGGCCGGGGCAGCCCCAGCATTTT. The chain joins TRBV4-1 to TRBJ1-5, with D possibly matching TRBD1 (5 bases). This CDR3 has 15 amino acids. Trimming pared 1 base from V and 7 bases from J, leaving 14 bases between. CDR1 is MGHRA and CDR2 is YSYEKL in the germline V gene.

With respect to this clone: Different DNA sequences within this sample yield the same CDR3. The chain carries TRBV6-5 and TRBJ1-3; the D is unclear. V was trimmed by 7 bases and J by 4 bases, leaving 5 bases between them. CDR1 is MNHEY, CDR2 SVGAGI, per germline. The CDR3 extends over 11 amino acids. The CDR3 loop is CASIGGNTIYF. CDR3 in DNA: TGTGCCAGCATCGGAGGAAACACCATATATTTT.

Only a few counts were recorded for this clone. V usage is TRBV4-1 and J usage is TRBJ2-5; 13 bases are shared with TRBD2. There are 16 residues in the CDR3. Germline V gene lookup returns CDR1 MGHRA and CDR2 YSYEKL. With 3 bases clipped from V and 7 bases from J, the junction kept 8 bases outside the gene matches. DNA of the CDR3: TGCGCCAGCAGCCAGGGGACTAGCGGGGTCGTATGGACCCAGTACTTC. It codes for CASSQGTSGVVWTQYF.

The chain is built from TRBV6-5 and TRBJ2-1, with 10 bases fitting TRBD1. The CDR3 has 14 amino acids. Germline V CDR1 and CDR2: MNHEY, SVGAGI. V shed 8 bases and J 10 bases; nucleotides not matched to a gene: 11. In DNA form, the CDR3 reads TGTGCCAGCCGCCGGACAGGGGGACTTTGGGAGCAGTTCTTC. This translates into CASRRTGGLWEQFF.

This clone was counted between two and nine times. This chain links TRBV2 with TRBJ2-7; D is uncertain. The CDR3 totals 11 residues. Germline V gene data show CDR1 as SNHLY and CDR2 as FYNNEI. The germline V and J ends were trimmed by 8 bases and 0 bases, with 5 bases remaining between them. The CDR3 spells CASGVSYEQYF. The CDR3 region has the DNA TGTGCCAGCGGGGTCTCCTACGAGCAGTACTTC.

This clone was seen only a few times. The chain couples TRBV18 to TRBJ2-2; D uncertain. CDR3 length: 17 amino acids. CDR1 and CDR2 (germline): KGHSH, LQKENI. Trimming removed 3 bases from V and 6 bases from J, with 20 bases in between. CDR3: CASSPLDGGGQAGELFF. The CDR3 DNA sequence: TGTGCCAGCTCACCCCTCGACGGCGGCGGCCAAGCCGGGGAGCTGTTTTTT. The full variable domain, completed using reference TRBV18 and TRBJ2-2, is NAGVMQNPRHLVRRRGQEARLRCSPMKGHSHVYWYRQLPEEGLKFMVYLQKENIIDESGMPKERFSAEFPKEGPSILRIQQVVRGDSAAYFCASSPLDGGGQAGELFFGEGSRLTVL.

This clone showed up just a few times. The V and J genes are TRBV30 and TRBJ1-1; 7 bases match TRBD1. There are 13 residues in the CDR3. Trimming at V came to 3 bases and at J to 3 bases, leaving 4 bases not matched to a gene. CDR1 is GTSNPN and CDR2 is SVGIG in the germline V gene (reference sequence). In DNA, the CDR3 is TGTGCCTGGAGGTGGCAGGGGGACACTGAAGCTTTCTTT. As protein: CAWRWQGDTEAFF.

The chain carries TRBV11-2 and TRBJ2-1, with D uncertain. V was cut by 0 bases and J by 2 bases, with 11 bases left in between. The CDR3 runs 16 residues. Looked up from germline, CDR1 is SGHAT and CDR2 is FQNNGV. The CDR3, as DNA: TGTGCCAGCAGCTTAGATCGGTCATCCACCTACAATGAGCAGTTCTTC. As protein: CASSLDRSSTYNEQFF.

This clone turned up a few times. The chain has TRBV7-9 and TRBJ1-1; D is uncertain. Between the trimmed V and J ends, which lost 1 base and 0 bases, there was a span of 9 bases. Germline V lookup: CDR1 SEHNR, CDR2 FQNEAQ (reference sequence). This CDR3 is built from 15 residues. CDR3 residues: CASSLVGEMNTEAFF. In DNA form, the CDR3 reads TGTGCCAGCAGCTTAGTCGGAGAAATGAACACTGAAGCTTTCTTT.